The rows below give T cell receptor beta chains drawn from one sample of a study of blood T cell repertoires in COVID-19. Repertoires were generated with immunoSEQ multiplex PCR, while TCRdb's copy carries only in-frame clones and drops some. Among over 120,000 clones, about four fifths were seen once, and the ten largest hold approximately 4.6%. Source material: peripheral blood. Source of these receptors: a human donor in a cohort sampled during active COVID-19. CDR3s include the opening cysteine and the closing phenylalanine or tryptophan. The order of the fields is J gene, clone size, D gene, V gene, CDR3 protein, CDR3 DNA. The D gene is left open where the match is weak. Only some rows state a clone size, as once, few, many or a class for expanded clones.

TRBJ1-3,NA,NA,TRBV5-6,CASSLAGVGNTIYF,TGTGCCAGCAGCTTGGCCGGGGTTGGAAACACCATATATTTT
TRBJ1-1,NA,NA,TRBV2,CASTENSFRTPGIGFF,TGTGCCAGCACCGAGAACTCGTTTCGGACACCGGGTATCGGTTTCTTT
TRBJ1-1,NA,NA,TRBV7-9,CASSSGEITEAFF,TGTGCCAGCAGCTCAGGGGAGATAACTGAAGCTTTCTTT
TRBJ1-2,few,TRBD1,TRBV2,CASSEYGQGDGYTF,TGTGCCAGCAGTGAATATGGACAGGGAGATGGCTACACCTTC
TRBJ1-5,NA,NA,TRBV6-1,CASSESIGNQPQHF,TGTGCCAGCAGTGAATCCATCGGTAATCAGCCCCAGCATTTT
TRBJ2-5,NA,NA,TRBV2,CASSRESQETQYF,TGTGCCAGCAGTCGGGAGTCGCAAGAGACCCAGTACTTC
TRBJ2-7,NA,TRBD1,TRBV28,CASSLCCWDRPYEQYF,TGTGCCAGCAGTTTATGCTGTTGGGACAGGCCCTACGAGCAGTACTTC
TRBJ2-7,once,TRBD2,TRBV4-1,CASSQPSGGFYEQYF,TGCGCCAGCAGCCAACCCTCCGGGGGGTTCTACGAGCAGTACTTC
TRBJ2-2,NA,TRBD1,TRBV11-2,CASSLDLRGRSGELFF,TGTGCCAGCAGCTTAGACCTCAGGGGGCGATCCGGGGAGCTGTTTTTT
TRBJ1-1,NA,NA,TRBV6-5,CASSRWERSTEAFF,TGTGCCAGCAGCCGCTGGGAGCGCAGCACTGAAGCTTTCTTT
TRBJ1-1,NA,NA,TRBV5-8,CASSFPELGAKNTEAFF,TGTGCCAGCAGCTTCCCCGAATTGGGGGCTAAGAACACTGAAGCTTTCTTT
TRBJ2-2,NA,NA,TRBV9,CASSPRGGGYTGELFF,TGTGCCAGCAGCCCTAGGGGTGGCGGATACACCGGGGAGCTGTTTTTT
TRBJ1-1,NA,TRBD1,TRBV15,CATSSDVQGRKAFF,TGTGCCACCAGCAGCGACGTACAGGGGAGAAAAGCTTTCTTT
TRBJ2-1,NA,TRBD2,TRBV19,CASTTLRTSGRAYNEQFF,TGTGCCTCAACCACTCTCAGGACTAGCGGGAGGGCCTACAATGAGCAGTTCTTC
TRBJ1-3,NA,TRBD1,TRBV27,CASSPVPPGQGSSGNTIYF,TGTGCCAGCAGTCCTGTACCCCCGGGACAGGGGAGCTCTGGAAACACCATATATTTT
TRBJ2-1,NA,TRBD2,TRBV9,CASSVGTSGVYNEQFF,TGTGCCAGCAGCGTAGGGACTAGCGGGGTCTACAATGAGCAGTTCTTC
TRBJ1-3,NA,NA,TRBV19,CASSIIIGGGNTIYF,TGTGCCAGTAGTATAATTATAGGCGGAGGAAACACCATATATTTT
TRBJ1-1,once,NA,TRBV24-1,CATTTGMNTEAFF,TGTGCCACCACTACAGGGATGAACACTGAAGCTTTCTTT
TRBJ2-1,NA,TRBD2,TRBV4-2,CASSLQTSGGWSSYNEQFF,TGTGCCAGCAGCCTCCAGACTAGCGGGGGGTGGAGCTCCTACAATGAGCAGTTCTTC
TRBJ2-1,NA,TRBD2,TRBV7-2,CASTAGLAAYNEQFF,TGTGCCAGCACCGCCGGACTAGCGGCCTACAATGAGCAGTTCTTC
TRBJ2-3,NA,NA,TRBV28,CASSLSRASWSGTDTQYF,TGTGCCAGCAGTTTATCGAGGGCTAGCTGGAGTGGCACAGATACGCAGTATTTT
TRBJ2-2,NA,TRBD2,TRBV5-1,CASLGASGNTGELFF,TGCGCCAGCCTTGGGGCTAGCGGGAACACCGGGGAGCTGTTTTTT
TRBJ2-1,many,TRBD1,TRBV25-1,CASRDRVRNEQFF,TGTGCCAGCCGGGACAGGGTCCGGAATGAGCAGTTCTTC
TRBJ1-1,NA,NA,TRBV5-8,CASSLNKNTEAFF,TGTGCCAGCAGCTTAAATAAGAACACTGAAGCTTTCTTT